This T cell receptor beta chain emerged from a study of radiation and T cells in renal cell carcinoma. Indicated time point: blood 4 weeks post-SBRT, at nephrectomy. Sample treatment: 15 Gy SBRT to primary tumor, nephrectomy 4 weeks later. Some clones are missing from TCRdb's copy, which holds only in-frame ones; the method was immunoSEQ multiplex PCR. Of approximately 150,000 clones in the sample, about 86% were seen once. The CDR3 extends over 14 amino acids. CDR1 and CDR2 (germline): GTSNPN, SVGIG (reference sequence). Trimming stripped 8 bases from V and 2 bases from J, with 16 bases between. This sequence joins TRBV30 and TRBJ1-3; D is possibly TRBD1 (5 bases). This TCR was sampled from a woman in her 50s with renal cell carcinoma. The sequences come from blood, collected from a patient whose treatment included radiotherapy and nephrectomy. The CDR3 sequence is CARGGGTPGNTIYF. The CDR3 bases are TGTGCCCGTGGGGGAGGGACCCCTGGAAACACCATATATTTT.